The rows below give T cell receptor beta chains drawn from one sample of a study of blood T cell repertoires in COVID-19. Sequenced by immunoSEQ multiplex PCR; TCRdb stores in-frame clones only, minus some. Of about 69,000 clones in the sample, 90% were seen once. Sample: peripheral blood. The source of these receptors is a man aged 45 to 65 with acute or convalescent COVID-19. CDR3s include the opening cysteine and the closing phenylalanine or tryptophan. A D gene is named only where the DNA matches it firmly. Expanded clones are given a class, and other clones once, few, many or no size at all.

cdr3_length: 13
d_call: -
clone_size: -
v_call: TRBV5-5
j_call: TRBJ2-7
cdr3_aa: CASSLAVTYEQYF
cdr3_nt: TGTGCCAGCAGCTTGGCGGTAACCTACGAGCAGTACTTC

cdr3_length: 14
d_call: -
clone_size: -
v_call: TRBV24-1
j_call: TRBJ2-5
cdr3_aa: CATSETGHLETQYF
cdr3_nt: TGTGCCACCAGTGAGACGGGACATCTAGAGACCCAGTACTTC

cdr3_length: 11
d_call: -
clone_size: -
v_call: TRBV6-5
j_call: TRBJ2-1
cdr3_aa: CASSEANEQFF
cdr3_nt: TGTGCCAGCAGCGAGGCCAATGAGCAGTTCTTC

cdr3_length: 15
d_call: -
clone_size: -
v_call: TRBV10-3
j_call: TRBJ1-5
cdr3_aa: CAISDTRTKEPPQHF
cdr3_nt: TGTGCCATCAGTGACACCCGGACTAAGGAGCCGCCCCAGCATTTT

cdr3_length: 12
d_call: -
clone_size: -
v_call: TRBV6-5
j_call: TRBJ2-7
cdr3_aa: CASSYRGGEQYF
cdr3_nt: TGTGCCAGCAGTTATAGGGGAGGCGAGCAGTACTTC

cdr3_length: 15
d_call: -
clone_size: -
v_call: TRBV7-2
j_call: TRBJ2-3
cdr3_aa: CASSLGFMEQGSQYF
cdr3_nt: TGTGCCAGCAGCTTAGGGTTTATGGAGCAGGGATCGCAGTATTTT

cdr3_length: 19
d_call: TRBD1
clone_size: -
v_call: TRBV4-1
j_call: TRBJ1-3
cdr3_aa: CASSQGAGQESFSGNTIYF
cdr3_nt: TGCGCCAGCAGCCAAGGGGCGGGACAGGAGTCTTTCTCTGGAAACACCATATATTTT

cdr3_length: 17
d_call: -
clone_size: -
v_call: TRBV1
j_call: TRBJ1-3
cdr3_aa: CTSSPRRGPSSGNTIYF
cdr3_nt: TGCACCAGCAGCCCACGAAGGGGGCCATCGTCTGGAAACACCATATATTTT

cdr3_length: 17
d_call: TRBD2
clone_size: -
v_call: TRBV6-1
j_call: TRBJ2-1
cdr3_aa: CASSEGLSGGRGGEQFF
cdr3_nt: TGTGCCAGCAGTGAAGGGTTAAGCGGGGGGCGCGGCGGTGAGCAGTTCTTC

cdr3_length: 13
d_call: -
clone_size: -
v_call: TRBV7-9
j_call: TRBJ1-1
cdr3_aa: CASSLVTDTEAFF
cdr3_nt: TGTGCCAGCAGCTTAGTCACGGACACTGAAGCTTTCTTT

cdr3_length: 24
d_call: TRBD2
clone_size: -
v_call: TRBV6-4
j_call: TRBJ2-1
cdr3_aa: CASSDSPLSFGPSGFESSYNEQFF
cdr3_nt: TGTGCCAGCAGTGACTCCCCGTTATCGTTCGGTCCTAGCGGGTTTGAAAGCTCCTACAATGAGCAGTTCTTC

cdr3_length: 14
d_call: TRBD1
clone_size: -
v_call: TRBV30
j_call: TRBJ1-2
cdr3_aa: CAWIRDRGDYGYTF
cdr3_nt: TGTGCCTGGATCCGGGACAGGGGGGACTATGGCTACACCTTC

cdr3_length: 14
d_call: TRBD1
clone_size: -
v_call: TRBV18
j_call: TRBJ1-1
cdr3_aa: CASSKQGAGTEAFF
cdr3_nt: TGTGCCAGCTCAAAACAGGGGGCCGGCACTGAAGCTTTCTTT

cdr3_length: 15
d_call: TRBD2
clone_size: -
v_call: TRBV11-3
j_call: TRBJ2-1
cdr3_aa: CASSSRLAQDNEQFF
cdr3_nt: TGTGCCAGCAGCTCTCGACTAGCGCAGGACAATGAGCAGTTCTTC

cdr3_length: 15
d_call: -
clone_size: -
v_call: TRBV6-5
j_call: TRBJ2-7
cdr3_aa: CASSYSGQGIYEQYF
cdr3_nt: TGTGCCAGCAGTTACTCGGGGCAGGGGATTTACGAGCAGTACTTC

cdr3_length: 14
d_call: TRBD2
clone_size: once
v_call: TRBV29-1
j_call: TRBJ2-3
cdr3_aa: CSVEGSGKGYTQYF
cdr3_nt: TGCAGCGTTGAGGGTAGCGGGAAAGGGTATACGCAGTATTTT

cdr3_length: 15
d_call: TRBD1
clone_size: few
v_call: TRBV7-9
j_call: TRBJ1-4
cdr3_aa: CASSLDQGADEKLFF
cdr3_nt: TGTGCCAGCAGCTTAGACCAGGGGGCCGATGAAAAACTGTTTTTT

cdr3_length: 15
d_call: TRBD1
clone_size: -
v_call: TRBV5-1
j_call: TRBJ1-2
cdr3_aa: CASSSGQGEASGYTF
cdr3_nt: TGCGCCAGCAGCTCCGGACAGGGGGAAGCATCTGGCTACACCTTC

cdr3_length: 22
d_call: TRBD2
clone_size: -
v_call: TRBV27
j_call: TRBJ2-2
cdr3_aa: CASIGGKSGRTSGKMNTGELFF
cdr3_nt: TGTGCCAGCATTGGGGGGAAATCAGGGCGAACTAGCGGGAAAATGAACACCGGGGAGCTGTTTTTT

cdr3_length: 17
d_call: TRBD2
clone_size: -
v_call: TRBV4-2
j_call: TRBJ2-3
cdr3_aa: CASSQEANRLAGGTQYF
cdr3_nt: TGTGCCAGCAGCCAAGAAGCGAATCGGCTAGCGGGAGGGACGCAGTATTTT

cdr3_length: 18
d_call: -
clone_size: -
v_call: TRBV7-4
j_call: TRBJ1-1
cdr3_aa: CASSPPPGRRAMNTEAFF
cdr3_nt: TGTGCCAGCAGCCCCCCCCCAGGGCGGAGGGCGATGAACACTGAAGCTTTCTTT

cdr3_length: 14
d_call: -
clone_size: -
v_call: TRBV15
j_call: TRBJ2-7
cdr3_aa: CATSRVGGSYEQYF
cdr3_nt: TGTGCCACCAGCAGAGTAGGGGGTTCATACGAGCAGTACTTC

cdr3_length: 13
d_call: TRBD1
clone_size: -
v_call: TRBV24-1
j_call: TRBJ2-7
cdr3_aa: CATSDRTGTGVDF
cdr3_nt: TGTGCCACCAGTGACCGTACCGGGACAGGGGTGGACTTC

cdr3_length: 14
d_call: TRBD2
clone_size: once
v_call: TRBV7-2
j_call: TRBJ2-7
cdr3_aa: CASSSGLAGGEQYF
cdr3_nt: TGTGCCAGCAGCTCGGGACTAGCGGGAGGCGAGCAGTACTTC

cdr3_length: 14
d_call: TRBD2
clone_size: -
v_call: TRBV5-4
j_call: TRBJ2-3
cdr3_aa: CASSLGLAEDTQYF
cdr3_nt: TGTGCCAGCAGCTTGGGACTAGCAGAAGATACGCAGTATTTT

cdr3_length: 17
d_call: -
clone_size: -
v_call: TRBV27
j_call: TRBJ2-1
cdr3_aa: CASSLGPVSDGPGEQFF
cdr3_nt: TGTGCCAGCAGTTTGGGCCCAGTGTCTGATGGCCCCGGAGAGCAGTTCTTC

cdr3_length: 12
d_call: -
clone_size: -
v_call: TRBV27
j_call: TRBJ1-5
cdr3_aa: CASSLTDQPQHF
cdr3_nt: TGTGCCAGCAGTTTAACGGATCAGCCCCAGCATTTT

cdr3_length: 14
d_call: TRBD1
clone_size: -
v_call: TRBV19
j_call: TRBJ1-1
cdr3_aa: CASSILGGPTEAFF
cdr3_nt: TGTGCCAGTAGCATACTAGGGGGCCCCACTGAAGCTTTCTTT

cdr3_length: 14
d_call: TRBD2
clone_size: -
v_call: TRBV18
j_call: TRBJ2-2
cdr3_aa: CASSPGLAAGELFF
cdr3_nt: TGTGCCAGCTCACCGGGACTAGCGGCCGGGGAGCTGTTTTTT

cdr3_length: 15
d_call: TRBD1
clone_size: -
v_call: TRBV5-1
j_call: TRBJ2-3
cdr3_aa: CASRSGQGASDTQYF
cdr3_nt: TGCGCCAGCAGATCCGGACAGGGGGCTTCAGATACGCAGTATTTT

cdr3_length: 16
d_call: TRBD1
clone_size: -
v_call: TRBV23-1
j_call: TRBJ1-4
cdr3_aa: CASSQSQGAANEKLFF
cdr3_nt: TGCGCCAGCAGTCAATCACAGGGGGCAGCTAATGAAAAACTGTTTTTT

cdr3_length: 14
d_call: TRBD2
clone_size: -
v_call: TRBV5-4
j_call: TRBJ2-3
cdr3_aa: CASSSAGGTDTQYF
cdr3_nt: TGTGCCAGCAGCTCAGCGGGAGGAACAGATACGCAGTATTTT

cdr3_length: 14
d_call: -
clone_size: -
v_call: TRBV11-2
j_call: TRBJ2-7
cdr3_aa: CASSFSTKTYEQYF
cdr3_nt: TGTGCCAGCAGCTTTTCGACAAAGACCTACGAGCAGTACTTC

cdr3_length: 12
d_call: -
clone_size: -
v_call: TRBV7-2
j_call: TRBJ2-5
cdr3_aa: CASSLPRETQYF
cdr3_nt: TGTGCCAGCAGCTTACCCCGAGAGACCCAGTACTTC

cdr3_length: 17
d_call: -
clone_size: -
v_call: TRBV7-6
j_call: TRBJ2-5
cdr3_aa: CASSPEGSGSGKETQYF
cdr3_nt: TGTGCCAGCAGCCCCGAAGGGTCCGGGAGCGGAAAAGAGACCCAGTACTTC

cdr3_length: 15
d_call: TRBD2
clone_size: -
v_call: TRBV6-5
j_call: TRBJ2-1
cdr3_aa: CASSYRTSFGNEQFF
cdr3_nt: TGTGCCAGCAGTTACAGGACTAGCTTCGGCAATGAGCAGTTCTTC

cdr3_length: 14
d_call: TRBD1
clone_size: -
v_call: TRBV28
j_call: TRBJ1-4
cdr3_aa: CASSSDRGAKKLFF
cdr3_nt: TGTGCCAGCAGTTCAGACAGGGGGGCGAAAAAACTGTTTTTT

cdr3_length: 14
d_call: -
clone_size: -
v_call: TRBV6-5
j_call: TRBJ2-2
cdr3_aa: CASRRDLQAGELFF
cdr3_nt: TGTGCCAGCCGACGGGACTTACAGGCCGGGGAGCTGTTTTTT

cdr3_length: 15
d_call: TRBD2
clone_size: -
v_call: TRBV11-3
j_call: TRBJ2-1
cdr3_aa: CASSFLAGGYNEQFF
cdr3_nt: TGTGCCAGCAGCTTCCTAGCGGGAGGCTACAATGAGCAGTTCTTC

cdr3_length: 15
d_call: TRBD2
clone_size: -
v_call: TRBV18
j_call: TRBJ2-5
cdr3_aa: CASSPKAGVSETQYF
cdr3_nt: TGTGCCAGCTCACCAAAGGCGGGAGTATCTGAGACCCAGTACTTC

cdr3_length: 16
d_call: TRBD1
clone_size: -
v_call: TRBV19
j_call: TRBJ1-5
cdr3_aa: CATSRTGSSANQPQHF
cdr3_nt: TGTGCCACCTCCCGGACAGGCTCAAGTGCCAATCAGCCCCAGCATTTT

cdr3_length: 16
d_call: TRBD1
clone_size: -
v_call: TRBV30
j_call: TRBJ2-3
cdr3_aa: CAWSIPGQGRTDTQYF
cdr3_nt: TGTGCCTGGAGTATTCCCGGACAGGGGCGGACAGATACGCAGTATTTT

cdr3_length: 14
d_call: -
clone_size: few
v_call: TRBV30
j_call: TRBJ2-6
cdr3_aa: CAWSGGSGANVLTF
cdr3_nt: TGTGCCTGGAGCGGAGGCTCTGGGGCCAACGTCCTGACTTTC

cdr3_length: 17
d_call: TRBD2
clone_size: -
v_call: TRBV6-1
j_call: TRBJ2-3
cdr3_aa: CASSEAWASGARDTQYF
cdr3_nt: TGTGCCAGCAGTGAAGCCTGGGCTAGCGGGGCGAGGGATACGCAGTATTTT

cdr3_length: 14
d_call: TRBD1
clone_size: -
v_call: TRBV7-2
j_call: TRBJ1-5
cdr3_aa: CASSSGTGNQPQHF
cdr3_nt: TGTGCCAGCAGCTCCGGGACAGGAAATCAGCCCCAGCATTTT

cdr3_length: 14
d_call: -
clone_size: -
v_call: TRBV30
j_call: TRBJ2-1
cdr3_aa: CAWSDGRGRNEQFF
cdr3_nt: TGTGCCTGGAGTGATGGCAGGGGCAGGAATGAGCAGTTCTTC

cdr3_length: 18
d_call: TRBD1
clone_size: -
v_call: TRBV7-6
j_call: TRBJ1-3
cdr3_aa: CASSARGRRGNSGNTIYF
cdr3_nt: TGTGCCAGCAGCGCCAGGGGGAGGAGAGGAAACTCTGGAAACACCATATATTTT

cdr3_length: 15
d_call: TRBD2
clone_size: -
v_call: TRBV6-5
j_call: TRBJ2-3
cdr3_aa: CASTPSGRRTDTQYF
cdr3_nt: TGTGCCAGCACTCCTAGCGGGAGAAGGACAGATACGCAGTATTTT

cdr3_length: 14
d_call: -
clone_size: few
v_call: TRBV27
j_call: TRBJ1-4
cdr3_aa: CASSSGVPGEKLFF
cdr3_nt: TGTGCCAGCAGTTCAGGGGTCCCAGGGGAAAAACTGTTTTTT

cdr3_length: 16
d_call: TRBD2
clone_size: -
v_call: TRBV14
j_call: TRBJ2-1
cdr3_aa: CASSLRAGASYNEQFF
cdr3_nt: TGTGCCAGCAGCCTACGAGCGGGGGCCTCCTACAATGAGCAGTTCTTC

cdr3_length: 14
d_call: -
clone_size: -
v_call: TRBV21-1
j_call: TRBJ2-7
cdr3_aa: CANPGAGGYTGQYF
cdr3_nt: TGTGCCAATCCCGGGGCAGGGGGTTATACGGGGCAGTACTTC

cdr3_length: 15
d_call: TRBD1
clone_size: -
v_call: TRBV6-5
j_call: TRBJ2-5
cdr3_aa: CASRGDRGYGETQYF
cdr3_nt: TGTGCCAGCAGAGGGGACAGGGGCTATGGAGAGACCCAGTACTTC

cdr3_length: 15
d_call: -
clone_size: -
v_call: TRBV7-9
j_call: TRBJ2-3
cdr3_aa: CASSLAGPSTDTQYF
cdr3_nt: TGTGCCAGCAGCTTAGCGGGGCCTAGCACAGATACGCAGTATTTT

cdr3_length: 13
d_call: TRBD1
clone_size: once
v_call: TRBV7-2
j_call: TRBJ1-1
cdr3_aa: CASSLADRVGAFF
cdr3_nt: TGTGCCAGCAGCTTAGCGGACAGGGTGGGAGCTTTCTTT